The 17 T cell receptor delta chains given below trace back to one sample, sequenced in a study of γδ T cells in repeated Plasmodium falciparum infection. TCRdb used CATT to re-call clones from the multiplex PCR reads. The table lists 85,000 to 90,000 delta-chain clones, around 1.4% of them singletons. Flow sorting of PBMC yielded separate Vgamma9/Vdelta2+ and Vdelta2-negative gammadelta T cell populations for bulk repertoire analysis. The sample taken for sequencing was gamma-delta T cells from blood. The source is a pool of human donors (malaria-infected and uninfected, not separated).

On this clone itself: The protein that TCRdb holds for this DNA derives from a much larger clone and differs from the translated DNA at residue 14, which likely indicates a read error; the protein shown here is translated from the DNA. The chain links TRDV1 to TRDJ2, with D unclear. The J gene was missing in TCRdb and was found by matching the end of the DNA to germline. The CDR3 is 19 amino acids. Germline lookup yields CDR1 TSWWSYY and CDR2 QGS. The V and J ends lost 2 bases and 6 bases respectively, with 25 bases between them. This CDR3 is CALGESVILRVKRAAQLFF. The CDR3 DNA reads as TGTGCTCTTGGGGAATCGGTAATCCTTAGGGTGAAGAGGGCAGCACAACTCTTCTTT.

This clone was detected many times. This is likely an artifact of a read error, given a far larger clone one base away. This sample includes further DNA sequences coding for the same CDR3. The V gene is TRDV1, the J gene TRDJ1; D is tentatively TRDD2 or TRDD3 (8 bases each). TCRdb leaves out the J gene; it was filled in here by matching the DNA to germline. The germline V gene encodes CDR1 TSWWSYY and CDR2 QGS. This CDR3 has 17 residues. CDR3 nucleotides: TGTGCTCTTCGGGATTATTCTTCCTACTGGGGGGTCCGGCAACTCATCTTT. Translating gives CALRDYSSYWGVRQLIF.

This clone was seen a handful of times. This DNA's translation and the protein TCRdb lists, from a much larger clone, do not match at residue 4, likely due to a read error; the protein shown is translated from the DNA. This rearrangement joins TRDV1 to TRDJ1; 11 bases line up with TRDD3. Trimming cost V 8 bases and J 0 bases; bases outside gene matches: 17. The germline V gene encodes CDR1 TSWWSYY and CDR2 QGS. The CDR3 runs to 19 residues. The CDR3 DNA is TGTGCTCTTAGGGTACCCCTACTGGGGGATAGGAAGTACACCGATAAACTCATCTTT. It yields the protein CALRVPLLGDRKYTDKLIF.

On this clone: The protein in TCRdb stems from a much larger clone and differs at residue 11 from this DNA's translation, likely a read error; here the protein is translated from the DNA. The chain recombines TRDV2 with TRDJ1; 8 bases match TRDD3. The J gene, missing from TCRdb, was assigned here through DNA to germline matching. The CDR3 extends over 16 amino acids. V shed 1 base and J 4 bases; nucleotides not matched to a gene: 10. CDR1 GEAIGNYY and CDR2 EKD come from the germline V gene. The CDR3 region is CACDTATGGLIDKLIF. CDR3 DNA: TGTGCCTGTGACACAGCGACTGGGGGTCTCATCGATAAACTCATCTTT.

There are a few counts of this clone. A far larger clone differs by one base, so this is likely a read error. The identical CDR3 is also encoded by other nucleotide sequences in the sample. V and J are TRDV1 and TRDJ1, with 13 bases aligning to TRDD3. TCRdb does not report a J gene; here it was assigned by matching the DNA to germline references. The germline CDR1 and CDR2 sequences are TSWWSYY and QGS. V was clipped by 4 bases and J by 3 bases; unmatched bases: 20. The CDR3 covers 21 residues. The DNA for the CDR3 is TGTGCTCTTGGGGGTCCGTTCCCTCCCAGTACTGGGGGATACGCGCCCGATAAACTCATCTTT. Translated: CALGGPFPPSTGGYAPDKLIF.

This clone was observed at least ten times. Relative to the germline gene, one junction end is altered; a read error may explain this. The CDR3 loop is CACDTVLGTNLTTQLFF. The CDR3 DNA is TGTGCCTGTGACACCGTACTGGGAACGAACCTGACAACACAACTCTTCTTT. The chain uses TRDV2 and TRDJ2, with D perhaps matching TRDD3 (6 bases). This CDR3 has 17 residues. Germline V gene data show CDR1 as GEAIGNYY and CDR2 as EKD.

There are many counts of this clone. This chain connects TRDV1 to TRDJ1; TRDD3 aligns across 12 bases. The CDR3 has 25 amino acids. The V gene's germline CDR1 is TSWWSYY and CDR2 QGS. The trim removed 1 base at V and 0 bases at J, leaving 27 bases unmatched. CDR3 nucleotides: TGTGCTCTTGGGGAACGTCCTACCGCTGAGCTACTGGGGGATACCCATTATTTGTACACCGATAAACTCATCTTT. Amino acids: CALGERPTAELLGDTHYLYTDKLIF.

This clone was recorded at least ten times. The V call is TRDV2, the J call TRDJ1; 12 bases are a match to TRDD3. The CDR3 extends over 15 amino acids. From germline, CDR1 is GEAIGNYY and CDR2 EKD. V lost 0 bases to trimming and J lost 8 bases; unmatched junction nucleotides: 6. The CDR3 spells CACDTYLGDTRKLIF. CDR3 coding DNA: TGTGCCTGTGACACCTACCTGGGGGATACGCGGAAACTCATCTTT.

This clone was seen repeatedly, ten times or more. A much larger clone sits a single nucleotide away, making a read error possible. Other DNA sequences within the sample encode an identical CDR3. The V call is TRDV2, the J call TRDJ1; TRDD3 agrees at 8 bases. CDR3 length equals 23 residues. The J segment lost 4 bases and the V segment lost 3 bases, leaving 33 bases of the junction unmatched. Per the germline V gene, CDR1 is GEAIGNYY and CDR2 is EKD. For the CDR3, the DNA is TGTGCCTGTGACCGAGTACTGGACCATTCCGCAACTGGGGGTTCTCTCCTGTTCGATAAACTCATCTTT. The encoded protein is CACDRVLDHSATGGSLLFDKLIF.

This clone turned up a few times. This sequence is one base from a far larger clone and is likely a read error. Additional DNA sequences in this sample encode the identical CDR3. V and J are TRDV2 and TRDJ1; perhaps TRDD3 as D (6 bases). The J gene, left out of TCRdb, was set here by checking the DNA against germline. V was trimmed by 0 bases and J by 3 bases, leaving 25 bases between them. This CDR3 is built from 19 residues. Germline V gene sequence: CDR1 GEAIGNYY, CDR2 EKD. The CDR3 reads CACDTKGLGRNRGADKLIF. The DNA of the CDR3 is TGTGCCTGTGACACCAAAGGTCTGGGGCGCAACCGGGGTGCCGATAAACTCATCTTT.

At least ten counts were recorded for this clone. TCRdb pairs this DNA with a much larger clone's protein that differs at residue 14, likely a read error; the protein shown was translated from the DNA. The J gene is TRDJ1, the V gene TRDV2; 11 nucleotides match TRDD3. The CDR3 is 17 residues long. The germline V gene has CDR1 GEAIGNYY and CDR2 EKD. CDR3 sequence: CACDSLLGDISTDRLIF. The CDR3 bases are TGTGCCTGTGACAGTTTACTGGGGGATATATCCACCGATAGACTCATCTTT.

Only a few counts were recorded for this clone. This DNA translates differently at residue 11 from the TCRdb protein, which is that of a much larger clone; a read error is likely, and the protein shown is the DNA's own translation. The chain recombines TRDV2 with TRDJ1, with 7 positions matching TRDD3. Assignment of the J gene here rests on matching the DNA to germline, because TCRdb gives none. V shed 0 bases, J shed 0 bases, and the junction held 15 bases outside the gene matches. CDR1 GEAIGNYY and CDR2 EKD come from the germline V gene. The CDR3 runs 19 residues. This CDR3 is CACDTVGLGAYSYTDKLIF. The CDR3 nucleotides read TGTGCCTGTGACACCGTAGGGCTGGGGGCATATTCTTACACCGATAAACTCATCTTT.

A word on this clone: A read error is the likely source, as a far larger clone sits one nucleotide away. Other nucleotide sequences from this sample produce the same CDR3. The V gene is TRDV2, the J gene TRDJ2; 7 nucleotides agree with TRDD3. TCRdb leaves out the J gene; it was filled in here by matching the DNA to germline. CDR3 length: 17 residues. V dropped 0 bases and J dropped 3; count of bases not matched to a gene: 9. Germline assignment: CDR1 GEAIGNYY and CDR2 EKD. DNA of the CDR3: TGTGCCTGTGACACCGTAGGGGGATCTGCTCTGACAGCACAACTCTTCTTT. The encoded protein is CACDTVGGSALTAQLFF.

This clone was seen repeatedly, ten times or more. This likely stems from a read error, as it lies one base from a far larger clone. Additional DNA sequences in this sample encode the identical CDR3. The chain couples TRDV1 to TRDJ1; possible D gene TRDD3, 5 bases. CDR1 is TSWWSYY and CDR2 is QGS in the germline V gene. This CDR3 contains 17 residues. This CDR3 is CALGERTLGFPTDKPIF. CDR3 in DNA: TGTGCCCTTGGGGAACGTACGTTAGGGTTCCCCACCGATAAACCCATCTTT.

This clone has a handful of counts. TCRdb's protein, taken from a much larger clone, differs from this DNA's translation at residue 17, likely owing to a read error; the protein displayed comes from the DNA. No J gene was assigned, while the V gene was called as TRDV2; TRDD3, the table's D call, lacks a check against the DNA. The length of the CDR3 is 19 residues. Germline CDR1 GEAIGNYY, CDR2 EKD. This chain's CDR3 is CACDTGLRWGILHTDKFIF. Written as DNA, the CDR3 is TGTGCCTGTGACACCGGCCTTCGCTGGGGGATCCTTCACACCGATAAATTCATCTTT.

A few counts support this clone. The likely explanation is a read error, given a far larger clone one base away. This same CDR3 is encoded by further DNA sequences in the sample. The chain is built from TRDV1 and TRDJ1, with 13 bases that match TRDD3. J gave up 2 bases and V 3 bases, and 21 bases lay outside the gene matches. The germline CDR1 and CDR2 sequences are TSWWSYY and QGS. This CDR3 is built from 22 residues. The CDR3 DNA sequence: TGTGCTCTTGGGGACCCGTTCCTACGGGACTACTGGGGGATACGCTTTACCGATAAACTCATCTTT. This gives the protein CALGDPFLRDYWGIRFTDKLIF.

Note on this clone: TCRdb pairs this DNA with a much larger clone's protein that differs at residue 16, likely a read error; the protein shown was translated from the DNA. V and J are TRDV2 and TRDJ3; possible D gene TRDD3, 6 bases. This CDR3 region has 18 residues. In germline, CDR1 is GEAIGNYY, CDR2 EKD. The CDR3 protein is CACDTGDSSSWDTRQTFF. The CDR3 bases are TGTGCCTGTGACACTGGGGATTCCAGCTCCTGGGACACCCGACAGACGTTTTTC.